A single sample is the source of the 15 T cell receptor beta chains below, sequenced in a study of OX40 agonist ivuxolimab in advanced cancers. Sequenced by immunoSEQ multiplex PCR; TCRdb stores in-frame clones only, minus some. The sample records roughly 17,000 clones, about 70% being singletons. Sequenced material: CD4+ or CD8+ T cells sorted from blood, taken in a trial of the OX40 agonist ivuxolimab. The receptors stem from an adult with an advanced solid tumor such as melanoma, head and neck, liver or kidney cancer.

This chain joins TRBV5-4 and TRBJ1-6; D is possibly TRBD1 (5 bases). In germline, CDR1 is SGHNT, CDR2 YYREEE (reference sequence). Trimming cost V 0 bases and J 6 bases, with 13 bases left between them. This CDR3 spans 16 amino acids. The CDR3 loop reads CASSLVQWGSNSPLHF. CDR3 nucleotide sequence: TGTGCCAGCAGCTTGGTGCAATGGGGGAGTAATTCACCCCTCCACTTT.

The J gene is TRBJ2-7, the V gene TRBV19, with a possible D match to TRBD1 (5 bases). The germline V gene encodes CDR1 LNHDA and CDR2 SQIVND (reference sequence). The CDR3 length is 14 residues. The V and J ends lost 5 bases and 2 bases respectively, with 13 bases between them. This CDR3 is CASSPRAGTYEQYF. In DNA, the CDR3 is TGTGCCAGTAGTCCTCGGGCAGGGACCTACGAGCAGTACTTC.

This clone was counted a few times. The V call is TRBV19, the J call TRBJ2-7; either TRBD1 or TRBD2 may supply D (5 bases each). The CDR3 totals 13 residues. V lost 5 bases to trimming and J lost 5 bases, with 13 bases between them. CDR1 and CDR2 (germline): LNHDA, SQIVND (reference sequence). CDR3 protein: CASSWNGDDEQYF. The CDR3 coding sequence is TGTGCCAGTAGTTGGAACGGGGACGACGAGCAGTACTTC.

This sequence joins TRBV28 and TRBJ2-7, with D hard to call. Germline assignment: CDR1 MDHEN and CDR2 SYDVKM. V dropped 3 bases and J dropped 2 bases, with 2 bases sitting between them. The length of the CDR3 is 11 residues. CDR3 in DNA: TGTGCCAGCAGTTTGACCTACGAGCAGTACTTC. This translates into CASSLTYEQYF.

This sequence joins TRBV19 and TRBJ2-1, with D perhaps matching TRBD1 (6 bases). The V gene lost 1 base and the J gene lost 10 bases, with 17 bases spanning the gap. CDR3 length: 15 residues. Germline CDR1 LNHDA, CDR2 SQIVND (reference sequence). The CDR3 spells CASSIGGGPAREQFF. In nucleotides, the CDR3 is TGTGCCAGTAGTATAGGAGGGGGTCCTGCTCGGGAGCAGTTCTTC.

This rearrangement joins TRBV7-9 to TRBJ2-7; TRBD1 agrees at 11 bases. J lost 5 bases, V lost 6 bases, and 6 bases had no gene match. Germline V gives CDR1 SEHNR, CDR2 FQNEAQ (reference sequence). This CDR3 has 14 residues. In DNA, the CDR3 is TGTGCCAGCAGTTCGGGACAGGGGGTAAACGAGCAGTACTTC. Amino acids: CASSSGQGVNEQYF.

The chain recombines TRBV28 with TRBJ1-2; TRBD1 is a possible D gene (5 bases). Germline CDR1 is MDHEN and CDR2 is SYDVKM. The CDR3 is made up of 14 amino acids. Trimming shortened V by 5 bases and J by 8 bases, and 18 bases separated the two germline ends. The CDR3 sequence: CASSTPGGFWGYTF. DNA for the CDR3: TGTGCCAGCAGTACCCCCGGGGGTTTCTGGGGCTACACCTTC.

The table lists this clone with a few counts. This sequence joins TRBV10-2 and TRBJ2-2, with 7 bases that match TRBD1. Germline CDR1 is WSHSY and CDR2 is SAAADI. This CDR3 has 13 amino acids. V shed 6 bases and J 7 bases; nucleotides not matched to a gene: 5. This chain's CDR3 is CASRTGFGGELFF. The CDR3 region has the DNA TGCGCCAGCAGGACAGGGTTCGGCGGGGAGCTGTTTTTT.

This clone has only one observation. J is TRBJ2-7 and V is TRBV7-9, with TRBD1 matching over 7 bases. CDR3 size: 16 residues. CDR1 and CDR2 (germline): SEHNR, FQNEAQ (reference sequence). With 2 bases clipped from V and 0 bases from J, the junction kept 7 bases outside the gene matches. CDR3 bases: TGTGCCAGCAGCTTACTACAGGGGACAAGCTCCTACGAGCAGTACTTC. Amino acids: CASSLLQGTSSYEQYF.

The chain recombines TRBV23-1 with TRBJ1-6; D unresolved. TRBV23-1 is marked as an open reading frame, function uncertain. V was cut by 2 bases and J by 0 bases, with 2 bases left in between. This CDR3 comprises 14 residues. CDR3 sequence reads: CASSQSSYNSPLHF. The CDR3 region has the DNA TGCGCCAGCAGTCAAAGCTCCTATAATTCACCCCTCCACTTT.

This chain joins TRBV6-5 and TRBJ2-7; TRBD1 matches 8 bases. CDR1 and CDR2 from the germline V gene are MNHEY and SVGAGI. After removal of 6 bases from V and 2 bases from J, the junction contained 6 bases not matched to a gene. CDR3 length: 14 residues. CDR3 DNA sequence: TGTGCCAGCAGCCCCATGACAGGGGCCTACGAGCAGTACTTC. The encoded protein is CASSPMTGAYEQYF.

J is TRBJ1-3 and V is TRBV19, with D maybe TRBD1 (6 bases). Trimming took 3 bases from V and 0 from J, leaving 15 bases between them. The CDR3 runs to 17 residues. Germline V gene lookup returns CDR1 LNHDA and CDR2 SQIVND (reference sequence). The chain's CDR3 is CASSIPRDTSSGNTIYF. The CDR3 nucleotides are TGTGCCAGTAGTATCCCAAGGGACACCAGCTCTGGAAACACCATATATTTT.

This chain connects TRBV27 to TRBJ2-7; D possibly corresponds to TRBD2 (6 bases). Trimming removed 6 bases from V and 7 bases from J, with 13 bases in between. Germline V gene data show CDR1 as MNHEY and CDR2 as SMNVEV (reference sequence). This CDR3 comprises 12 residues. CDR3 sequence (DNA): TGTGCCAGCAGCCCGGGGGTTGAGGAGCAGTACTTC. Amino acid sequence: CASSPGVEEQYF.

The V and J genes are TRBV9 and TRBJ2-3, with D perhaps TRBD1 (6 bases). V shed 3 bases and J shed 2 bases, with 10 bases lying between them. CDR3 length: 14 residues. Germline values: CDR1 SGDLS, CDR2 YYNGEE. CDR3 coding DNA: TGTGCCAGCAGCGGGGGACACCTCACAGATACGCAGTATTTT. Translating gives CASSGGHLTDTQYF. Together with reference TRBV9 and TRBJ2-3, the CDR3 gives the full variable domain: DSGVTQTPKHLITATGQRVTLRCSPRSGDLSVYWYQQSLDQGLQFLIQYYNGEERAKGNILERFSAQQFPDLHSELNLSSLELGDSALYFCASSGGHLTDTQYFGPGTRLTVL.

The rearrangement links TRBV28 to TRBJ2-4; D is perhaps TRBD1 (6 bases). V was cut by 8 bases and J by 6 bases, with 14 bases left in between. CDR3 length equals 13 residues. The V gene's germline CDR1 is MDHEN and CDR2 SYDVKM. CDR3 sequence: CASGRTGSNIQYF. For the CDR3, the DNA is TGTGCCAGCGGGCGTACAGGGTCAAACATTCAGTACTTC.